One TCR beta chain is described in this entry. Its target is not known. PCR amplification relied on 60 Vbeta primers (plus 13 Jbeta primers). In the source study's methods: Roughly 10 million shared chains were among 65 million to 85 million unique TCR beta chains counted in a later analysis. Repertoires were generated with immunoSEQ multiplex PCR, while TCRdb's copy carries only in-frame clones and drops some. V, J and clone size are taken as reported in that table, and D and trimming were inferred from the DNA itself. The sample has about 82,000 clones; roughly four fifths are singletons. The data originate from a study of cytomegalovirus exposure and HLA in healthy donors. Findings of the study overall: Associated with cytomegalovirus, according to the listing, were 150 to 200 TCR beta chains. Rarity characterized most TCR sequences, yet some public TCRs appeared in many donors.

Germline V gives CDR1 SGHNT, CDR2 YYREEE (reference sequence). Trimming removed 2 bases from V and 3 bases from J; junction bases left unmatched: 1. The CDR3 spans 13 residues. This clonotype originated in a woman aged 45 to 65 in good health and CMV-seropositive. Input material: PBMCs. The genes are TRBV5-4 and TRBJ2-5, with 7 bases fitting TRBD2. The CDR3 bases are TGTGCCAGCAGCTTTCTAGCGGAAGAGACCCAGTACTTC. This codes for CASSFLAEETQYF. The whole variable domain, filled in from reference TRBV5-4 and TRBJ2-5, reads ETGVTQSPTHLIKTRGQQVTLRCSSQSGHNTVSWYQQALGQGPQFIFQYYREEENGRGNFPPRFSGLQFPNYSSELNVNALELDDSALYLCASSFLAEETQYFGPGTRLLVL.